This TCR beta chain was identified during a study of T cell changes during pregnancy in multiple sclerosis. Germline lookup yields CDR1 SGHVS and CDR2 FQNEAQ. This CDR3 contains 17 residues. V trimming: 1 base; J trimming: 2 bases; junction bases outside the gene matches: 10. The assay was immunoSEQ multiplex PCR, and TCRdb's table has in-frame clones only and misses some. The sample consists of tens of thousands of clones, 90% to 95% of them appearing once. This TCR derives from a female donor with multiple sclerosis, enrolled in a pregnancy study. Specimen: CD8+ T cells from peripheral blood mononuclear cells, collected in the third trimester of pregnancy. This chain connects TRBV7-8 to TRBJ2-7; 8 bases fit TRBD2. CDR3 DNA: TGTGCCAGCAGCTTAGAATATAGGGGACTAGGTCCCTACGAGCAGTACTTC. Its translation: CASSLEYRGLGPYEQYF.